This T cell receptor beta chain comes out of a study of blood T cells in healthy people across ages. Study-wide points: When set beside aged donors, long-lived donors presented more naive CD4+ cells and higher diversity.

The length of the CDR3 is 18 residues. PCR was performed a second time for about 7 to 12 cycles using a sample-barcoded 5' primer and a J-beta primer mix. Samples each returned at least 3 million CDR3-containing paired-end reads. From the 5' RACE reads, TCRdb called clonotypes with MiXCR, one entry per CDR3 protein. The sample records some 1.4 million distinct CDR3 sequences, 42% being singletons. As to this clonotype: Its antigen is not identified.

The study recruited healthy Caucasian donors from Russia who were aged about 6 to 90. Total RNA, at least 5 micrograms per sample, was extracted from PBMCs. The gene calls are TRBV21-1 and TRBJ1-2; the table's D gene call, TRBD1, was not cross checked with the DNA. TRBV21-1 is marked as a pseudogene. The sequencing input was blood. This TCR was recovered from a woman younger than 30 in good health. DNA of the CDR3: TGTGCCAGCAGCACCGGTCAATATCGTACAGGGGGCGGGGATGGCTACACCTTC. This codes for CASSTGQYRTGGGDGYTF.